This T cell receptor beta chain was identified in a study of chemoradiotherapy in HPV16-positive cancers. Data came from immunoSEQ multiplex PCR; TCRdb stores just in-frame clones and leaves some out. The sample includes some 4,500 clones, roughly 72% of them seen just once. This specimen consisted of tumor tissue, obtained from a patient who underwent chemoradiotherapy. The source of this sequence is a human donor with HPV-associated anogenital cancer.

The CDR3 region is CASSPDSWETQYF. CDR3 bases: TGTGCCAGCAGCCCCGACAGTTGGGAGACCCAGTACTTC. The J gene is TRBJ2-5, the V gene TRBV28, with D perhaps TRBD1 (5 bases). Trimming pared 6 bases from V and 5 bases from J, leaving 13 bases between. There are 13 residues in the CDR3. Per the germline V gene, CDR1 is MDHEN and CDR2 is SYDVKM.